This TCR beta chain comes out of a study of cytomegalovirus exposure and HLA in healthy donors. Study results and limitations: It was shown in a later analysis that HLA-associated TCR beta chains were more clonally expanded than other, equally common chains.

As for this clone: Its matching antigen is unknown.

PCR employed 60 Vbeta and 13 Jbeta primers. Libraries were prepared by immunoSEQ multiplex PCR; TCRdb keeps only in-frame clonotypes and omits some of them. The sample has about 130,000 clones, around 78% seen once. This sequence originates from a middle-aged man in good health and CMV-seronegative. Sequenced input: PBMCs.

DNA for the CDR3: TGTGCCAGCAGCCCCTGGACTAGCGGGGGGCGATCTAGCACAGATACGCAGTATTTT. As protein: CASSPWTSGGRSSTDTQYF. V usage is TRBV7-6 and J usage is TRBJ2-3, with TRBD2 identical over 14 bases. This CDR3 is 19 amino acids long. Germline trimming cut 5 bases from V and 0 bases from J; bases unmatched to any gene: 10. Germline CDR1 and CDR2: SGHVS and FNYEAQ.